This T cell receptor beta chain was sequenced in a study of OX40 agonist ivuxolimab in advanced cancers. At the level of the study: The group had a mean age of about 60 years, ranged from about 23 to 79, and was 82.7% male.

Notes on the study in general: Certain nonresponding patients likewise had low normalized T-cell clonal expansion. Low clonal expansion, among the lowest seen, marked partial responders at 0.1-3.0 mg/kg.

TCRdb keeps only in-frame clones here, not all; method: immunoSEQ multiplex PCR. The sample shows 38,000 or so clones, roughly 86% of them seen only once. V lost 5 bases and J lost 0, with 3 bases in between. The CDR3 totals 12 residues. From germline, CDR1 is SEHNR and CDR2 FQNEAQ (reference sequence). This clone has only a few counts. Its antigen is unidentified. The sample holds other DNA sequences that translate to the same CDR3. Here the sequenced sample was CD4+ or CD8+ T cells sorted from blood, taken in a trial of the OX40 agonist ivuxolimab. The origin of this receptor is an adult with an advanced solid tumor such as melanoma, head and neck, liver or kidney cancer. The genes are TRBV7-9 and TRBJ2-3; unclear D gene. CDR3: CASSLSTDTQYF. CDR3 nucleotide sequence: TGTGCCAGCAGCCTTAGCACAGATACGCAGTATTTT.